These 30 T cell receptor beta chains were all obtained from the same sample, sequenced in a study of T cell responses to AZD1222 COVID-19 vaccine. The table came from immunoSEQ multiplex PCR; TCRdb's copy has only in-frame clones and leaves some out. The table has some 110,000 clones, around 84% seen once. Source: peripheral blood, taken 28 days after the second AZD1222 dose. The receptor set was obtained from an adult who received the AZD1222 COVID-19 vaccine.

V usage is TRBV29-1 and J usage is TRBJ2-7; 7 nucleotides agree with TRBD1. The CDR3 is 14 residues long. V lost 3 bases and J lost 2; bases outside the gene matches: 7. The germline V gene has CDR1 SQVTM and CDR2 ANQGSEA. CDR3 protein: CSVEKQGNTYEQYF. CDR3 nucleotides: TGCAGCGTTGAGAAACAGGGGAACACCTACGAGCAGTACTTC.

This clone appeared a few times. This chain connects TRBV4-3 to TRBJ1-3; D is undetermined. This CDR3 has 15 amino acids. V was clipped by 1 base and J by 3 bases, with 10 bases between them. Germline assignment: CDR1 LGHNA and CDR2 YSLEER. Here the CDR3 reads CASSQGEGFGNTIYF. In nucleotides, the CDR3 is TGCGCCAGCAGCCAAGGGGAAGGATTTGGAAACACCATATATTTT.

This chain uses TRBV30 with TRBJ2-5; D could derive from TRBD1 or TRBD2 (5 bases each). The germline V and J ends were trimmed by 0 bases and 1 base, with 12 bases remaining between them. Germline CDR1 reads GTSNPN; CDR2 reads SVGIG (reference sequence). The CDR3 is 15 residues long. This CDR3 reads CAWSVQMGPQETQYF. CDR3 nucleotides: TGTGCCTGGAGTGTGCAAATGGGACCCCAAGAGACCCAGTACTTC.

The chain has TRBV16 and TRBJ2-7, with D possibly matching TRBD2 (6 bases). The CDR3 runs 17 residues. Trimming took 1 base from V and 2 from J, leaving 18 bases between them. Germline assignment: CDR1 KGHSY and CDR2 FQNENV. The CDR3 loop is CASSQYKGLMGAYEQYF. Written as DNA, the CDR3 is TGTGCCAGCAGCCAATATAAGGGACTTATGGGGGCCTACGAGCAGTACTTC.

The chain is built from TRBV24-1 and TRBJ2-1, with TRBD2 matching 10 bases. J lost 5 bases, V lost 8 bases, and 11 bases had no gene match. Germline V gene sequence: CDR1 KGHDR, CDR2 SFDVKD. The CDR3 is made up of 16 amino acids. This CDR3 is CATMASGSKGNNEQFF. The CDR3 nucleotides are TGTGCCACCATGGCTAGCGGGAGTAAGGGGAACAATGAGCAGTTCTTC.

The chain has TRBV7-6 and TRBJ2-1; the D gene is possibly TRBD1 (5 bases). The germline V gene has CDR1 SGHVS and CDR2 FNYEAQ. Trimming stripped 5 bases from V and 6 bases from J, with 17 bases between. The CDR3 is made up of 15 amino acids. Here the CDR3 reads CASSLFSGLRNEQFF. The CDR3 DNA follows: TGTGCCAGCAGCCTTTTCTCAGGGTTGCGCAATGAGCAGTTCTTC.

The sample holds a few counts of this clone. This chain links TRBV3-1 (or the pseudogene TRBV3-2) with TRBJ1-3, with TRBD1 as a possible D gene (5 bases). The germline gives CDR1 LGHDT, CDR2 YNNKEL (reference sequence). V dropped 6 bases and J dropped 1 base, with 13 bases sitting between them. The CDR3 extends over 15 amino acids. The CDR3 loop reads CASRLAGTSGNTIYF. For the CDR3, the DNA is TGTGCCAGCAGACTAGCAGGGACTTCTGGAAACACCATATATTTT.

The rearrangement uses TRBV6-1 and TRBJ1-1, with D possibly matching TRBD1 (6 bases). The germline gives CDR1 MNHNS, CDR2 SASEGT. This CDR3 has 13 amino acids. The germline V and J ends were trimmed by 6 bases and 2 bases, with 10 bases remaining between them. Here the CDR3 reads CASSKQGNTEAFF. In DNA form, the CDR3 reads TGTGCCAGCAGCAAACAGGGTAACACTGAAGCTTTCTTT.

The genes are TRBV5-6 and TRBJ1-1; D unclear. The CDR3 runs 14 residues. The germline V and J ends were trimmed by 0 bases and 1 base, with 7 bases remaining between them. Germline values: CDR1 SGHDT, CDR2 YYEEEE. The CDR3 DNA reads as TGTGCCAGCAGCTTGGCCGATCGGAACACTGAAGCTTTCTTT. Its protein is CASSLADRNTEAFF.

This chain connects TRBV30 to TRBJ2-7; 11 nucleotides match TRBD1. Germline CDR1 reads GTSNPN; CDR2 reads SVGIG (reference sequence). There are 14 residues in the CDR3. V was clipped by 5 bases and J by 5 bases; unmatched bases: 8. The DNA of the CDR3 is TGTGCCTGGGACCCCCGGGACAGGGGGAACGAGCAGTACTTC. Translated: CAWDPRDRGNEQYF.

V usage is TRBV15 and J usage is TRBJ2-7; D remains unclear. Germline loops: CDR1 LNHNV, CDR2 YYDKDF (reference sequence). V lost 9 bases and J lost 0, with 15 bases in between. This CDR3 has 14 amino acids. The CDR3 loop reads CATSTLPNSYEQYF. The DNA for the CDR3 is TGTGCCACTTCTACTTTGCCCAACTCCTACGAGCAGTACTTC.

The chain links TRBV27 to TRBJ2-1; 7 nucleotides match TRBD1. The CDR3 sequence is 15 residues long. The germline gives CDR1 MNHEY, CDR2 SMNVEV (reference sequence). Unmatched junction bases numbered 9, after V lost 10 bases and J lost 0 bases. This CDR3 is CAKQSRGSSYNEQFF. The CDR3 DNA follows: TGTGCCAAACAATCCAGGGGGAGCTCCTACAATGAGCAGTTCTTC.

The chain carries TRBV23-1 and TRBJ1-6, with 7 bases aligning to TRBD1. Being an ORF, TRBV23-1 has a function that is uncertain. The CDR3 covers 14 residues. The trim removed 6 bases at V and 10 bases at J, leaving 9 bases unmatched. This CDR3 reads CASSLGGAGSPLHF. The CDR3 nucleotides read TGCGCCAGCAGCCTAGGGGGCGCCGGGTCACCCCTCCACTTT.

This clone occurred once. This chain uses TRBV2 with TRBJ1-5; possibly TRBD1 for D (6 bases). V shed 5 bases and J shed 1 base, with 12 bases lying between them. Germline CDR1 reads SNHLY; CDR2 reads FYNNEI. The CDR3 loop spans 15 amino acids. The CDR3 DNA reads TGTGCCAGCAGTAAGGACAGACAGAGCAATCAGCCCCAGCATTTT. Amino acids: CASSKDRQSNQPQHF. The full variable domain, completed using reference TRBV2 and TRBJ1-5, is EPEVTQTPSHQVTQMGQEVILRCVPISNHLYFYWYRQILGQKVEFLVSFYNNEISEKSEIFDDQFSVERPDGSNFTLKIRSTKLEDSAMYFCASSKDRQSNQPQHFGDGTRLSIL.

The J gene is TRBJ1-5, the V gene TRBV7-2; possibly TRBD1 for D (6 bases). This CDR3 is built from 14 residues. Trimming shortened V by 4 bases and J by 4 bases, and 11 bases separated the two germline ends. Germline V lookup: CDR1 SGHTA, CDR2 FQGNSA. CDR3 protein: CASSSPGANQPQHF. The CDR3, as DNA: TGTGCCAGCAGCTCCCCGGGGGCGAATCAGCCCCAGCATTTT.

This clone was seen only once. This rearrangement joins TRBV7-3 to TRBJ2-1; D is undetermined. The V gene's germline CDR1 is SGHTA and CDR2 FQGTGA. V lost 1 base, J lost 4 bases, and 8 bases lay in between. This CDR3 contains 14 residues. The CDR3 is CASSLNSGYNEQFF. The CDR3 coding sequence is TGTGCCAGCAGCTTAAATTCAGGATACAATGAGCAGTTCTTC.

This chain uses TRBV7-9 with TRBJ2-2, with 9 bases matching TRBD2. Germline assignment: CDR1 SEHNR and CDR2 FQNEAQ (reference sequence). The CDR3 sequence is 15 residues long. Trimming cost V 6 bases and J 4 bases; bases outside gene matches: 6. CDR3 protein: CASSSGTSFTGELFF. The CDR3 nucleotides are TGTGCCAGCAGTTCCGGGACTAGCTTCACCGGGGAGCTGTTTTTT.

There are a few counts of this clone. V is TRBV3-1 (or the pseudogene TRBV3-2) and J is TRBJ1-6; tentatively, D is TRBD1 (5 bases). Germline V gene lookup returns CDR1 LGHDT and CDR2 YNNKEL (reference sequence). There are 14 residues in the CDR3. Trimming cost V 2 bases and J 9 bases, with 11 bases left between them. CDR3 loop: CASSQQGRGSPLHF. The CDR3 nucleotides read TGTGCCAGCAGCCAACAGGGACGTGGTTCACCCCTCCACTTT.

This clone appeared a single time. This chain uses TRBV6-5 with TRBJ1-2; 9 nucleotides line up with TRBD1. V shed 2 bases, J shed 4 bases, and the junction held 2 bases outside the gene matches. From germline, CDR1 is MNHEY and CDR2 SVGAGI. This CDR3 comprises 14 residues. The CDR3 DNA follows: TGTGCCAGCAGTTACGGACAGGGGACCTATGGCTACACCTTC. Translation gives CASSYGQGTYGYTF.

V and J are TRBV6-7 and TRBJ1-1; D ambiguous. TRBV6-7 is marked as an open reading frame, function uncertain. The CDR3 loop spans 15 amino acids. V was clipped by 7 bases and J by 1 base, with 16 bases between them. For the CDR3, the DNA is TGTGCCAGCACCATAATATATGGAGAGAACACTGAAGCTTTCTTT. Its translation: CASTIIYGENTEAFF.

The J gene is TRBJ2-7, the V gene TRBV29-1, with 12 bases identical to TRBD1. After removal of 5 bases from V and 1 base from J, the junction contained 9 bases not matched to a gene. Germline V CDR1 and CDR2: SQVTM, ANQGSEA. The CDR3 length is 16 residues. The CDR3 DNA sequence: TGCAGCGTTAAAAACCGGGACAGGGGGCTATCCTACGAGCAGTACTTC. As protein: CSVKNRDRGLSYEQYF.

The V and J genes are TRBV6-4 and TRBJ2-2; D is perhaps TRBD2 (7 bases). Looked up from germline, CDR1 is MRHNA and CDR2 is SNTAGT. The CDR3 has 18 residues. The V end was cut by 6 bases, the J end by 0 bases, with 20 bases between. CDR3 sequence (DNA): TGTGCCAGCAGCCGAGAGGGCGCGGGGGCCGCGAACACCGGGGAGCTGTTTTTT. It is translated as CASSREGAGAANTGELFF.

The rearrangement links TRBV7-2 to TRBJ2-7; TRBD2 is a possible D gene (6 bases). The V end was cut by 5 bases, the J end by 1 base, with 12 bases between. The V gene's germline CDR1 is SGHTA and CDR2 FQGNSA. The CDR3 sequence is 14 residues long. CDR3 sequence reads: CASSPGTVSYEQYF. The CDR3 DNA follows: TGTGCCAGCAGCCCAGGGACTGTATCCTACGAGCAGTACTTC.

This chain links TRBV18 with TRBJ2-7; tentatively, D is TRBD2 (5 bases). Germline CDR1 reads KGHSH; CDR2 reads LQKENI. V shed 6 bases and J shed 5 bases, with 14 bases lying between them. There are 13 residues in the CDR3. The CDR3 DNA follows: TGTGCCAGCTCCCCGAGGGTTGGGGACGAGCAGTACTTC. Amino acids: CASSPRVGDEQYF.

V is TRBV4-3 and J is TRBJ1-1; D is ambiguous. V lost 4 bases to trimming and J lost 4 bases, with 13 bases between them. The CDR3 spans 14 residues. The germline V gene has CDR1 LGHNA and CDR2 YSLEER. CDR3 DNA: TGCGCCAGCAGCCCCAAGGACGGAGGCACTGAAGCTTTCTTT. Translation gives CASSPKDGGTEAFF.

Only one count was recorded for this clone. The V gene is TRBV7-3, the J gene TRBJ2-2, with D hard to call. V shed 5 bases and J shed 10 bases, with 14 bases lying between them. The CDR3 loop spans 13 amino acids. The germline gives CDR1 SGHTA, CDR2 FQGTGA. CDR3 amino acids: CASSPSSGPELFF. As DNA, the CDR3 is TGTGCCAGCAGCCCCTCCTCAGGACCGGAGCTGTTTTTT.

The chain has TRBV18 and TRBJ2-2, with TRBD1 matching 8 bases. V was clipped by 1 base and J by 7 bases; unmatched bases: 8. The CDR3 is 16 amino acids. Germline V gene data show CDR1 as KGHSH and CDR2 as LQKENI. The CDR3 is CASSPQDQGAGGELFF. The CDR3 DNA reads TGTGCCAGCTCACCACAGGACCAGGGGGCTGGCGGGGAGCTGTTTTTT.

Remarks on this clone: The sample carries other DNA sequences with the same CDR3. The V gene is TRBV6-5, the J gene TRBJ2-7; a possible D gene is TRBD2 (5 bases). Germline V gene lookup returns CDR1 MNHEY and CDR2 SVGAGI. V lost 0 bases, J lost 5 bases, and 11 bases lay in between. There are 14 residues in the CDR3. CDR3 protein: CASSYSRGNHEQYF. CDR3 coding DNA: TGTGCCAGCAGTTACTCTCGGGGAAACCACGAGCAGTACTTC.

The chain joins TRBV7-3 to TRBJ2-2; possibly TRBD1 for D (7 bases). This CDR3 contains 16 residues. CDR1 SGHTA and CDR2 FQGTGA come from the germline V gene. V was shortened by 5 bases and J by 0 bases, with 13 bases between the two germline ends. CDR3 sequence reads: CASSQGGGANTGELFF. Here the CDR3 DNA reads TGTGCCAGCAGCCAAGGGGGCGGGGCGAACACCGGGGAGCTGTTTTTT.

V gene TRBV27 combines with J gene TRBJ1-6; D is undetermined. Trimming left V 3 bases short and J 11 bases short, with 14 bases between. The CDR3 runs to 14 residues. From germline, CDR1 is MNHEY and CDR2 SMNVEV (reference sequence). The DNA for the CDR3 is TGTGCCAGCAGTTTGAGTCCGGCCGAGACACCCCTCCACTTT. Protein product: CASSLSPAETPLHF.